One sample yielded the 18 T cell receptor beta chains listed below, sequenced in a study of identical twins. Using its own MiXCR run on the 5' RACE reads, TCRdb lists one record per CDR3 protein. The data hold roughly 500,000 distinct CDR3 sequences, with around 20% observed a single time. This same sample was also taken into another study, of T cells expressing NK-cell markers.

Sequencing was done on a sample of CD4+ T cells sorted from blood. The receptors come from a woman aged 18-29 years in good health.

This clonotype was observed a handful of times. V gene TRBV4-2 combines with J gene TRBJ2-5; D is undetermined. V was pared by 2 bases and J by 5 bases, with 18 bases between. The CDR3 runs to 16 residues. The germline V gene has CDR1 LGHNA and CDR2 YNFKEQ. The CDR3 nucleotides are TGTGCCAGCAGCCAAACGTTACACGCCCCCCGGGAGACCCAGTACTTC. Translated: CASSQTLHAPRETQYF.

CDR3 sequence: CASSLAGTSGRAETQYF. The DNA for the CDR3 is TGCGCCAGCAGCTTGGCCGGGACTAGCGGGAGGGCAGAGACCCAGTACTTC. The chain couples TRBV5-1 to TRBJ2-5; 16 bases are a match to TRBD2. The CDR3 loop spans 17 amino acids. Germline V gene lookup returns CDR1 SGHRS and CDR2 YFSETQ. J gave up 4 bases and V 0 bases, and 3 bases lay outside the gene matches. Drawing the rest from reference TRBV5-1 and TRBJ2-5, the complete variable domain is KAGVTQTPRYLIKTRGQQVTLSCSPISGHRSVSWYQQTPGQGLQFLFEYFSETQRNKGNFPGRFSGRQFSNSRSEMNVSTLELGDSALYLCASSLAGTSGRAETQYFGPGTRLLVL.

This chain uses TRBV15 with TRBJ1-2; 7 bases fit TRBD1. J gave up 1 base and V 0 bases, and 5 bases lay outside the gene matches. Germline V gene data show CDR1 as LNHNV and CDR2 as YYDKDF (reference sequence). The CDR3 covers 16 residues. CDR3 loop: CATSRDLGTVNYGYTF. CDR3 DNA sequence: TGTGCCACCAGCAGAGATTTAGGGACAGTTAACTATGGCTACACCTTC.

The chain is built from TRBV27 and TRBJ1-2; D unclear. The CDR3 is made up of 12 amino acids. Germline-derived CDR1 and CDR2 are MNHEY and SMNVEV (reference sequence). Trimming stripped 7 bases from V and 3 bases from J, with 9 bases between. Here the CDR3 reads CASKGAYYGYTF. The CDR3 coding sequence is TGTGCCAGCAAAGGAGCATACTATGGCTACACCTTC.

The V and J genes are TRBV11-2 and TRBJ2-7; the D is unclear. The CDR3 is made up of 15 amino acids. The V gene's germline CDR1 is SGHAT and CDR2 FQNNGV. Trimming removed 2 bases from V and 0 bases from J, with 11 bases in between. The CDR3 nucleotides are TGTGCCAGCAGCTTAAGGACCGTTAGCTCCTACGAGCAGTACTTC. It yields the protein CASSLRTVSSYEQYF.

The chain is built from TRBV20-1 and TRBJ2-1; 10 bases are a match to TRBD2. Trimming removed 4 bases from V and 5 bases from J; junction bases left unmatched: 11. There are 16 residues in the CDR3. The germline gives CDR1 DFQATT, CDR2 SNEGSKA (reference sequence). The CDR3 DNA follows: TGCAGTGCTATAAGACTTTCTAGCGGGGGTGACAATGAGCAGTTCTTC. This codes for CSAIRLSSGGDNEQFF.

The chain links TRBV6-4 to TRBJ2-1; 7 positions match TRBD1. The ends lost 6 bases at V and 7 bases at J; junction bases unmatched: 12. In germline, CDR1 is MRHNA, CDR2 SNTAGT. The CDR3 is 15 amino acids. Written as DNA, the CDR3 is TGTGCCAGCAGCGCCACTCCTACAGGGGCAAATGAGCAGTTCTTC. It codes for CASSATPTGANEQFF.

This clonotype was counted ten times or more. This chain links TRBV10-3 with TRBJ2-1; weak D call: TRBD2 (5 bases). This CDR3 is built from 16 residues. Deletions cut 4 bases from V and 0 bases from J, with 13 bases between. In germline, CDR1 is ENHRY, CDR2 SYGVKD. The CDR3 loop is CAISARTGSSYNEQFF. For the CDR3, the DNA is TGTGCCATCAGTGCGCGGACTGGGAGCTCCTACAATGAGCAGTTCTTC.

This chain uses TRBV20-1 with TRBJ1-5; D uncertain. Germline CDR1 DFQATT, CDR2 SNEGSKA (reference sequence). Trimming left V 3 bases short and J 9 bases short, with 9 bases between. The CDR3 extends over 11 amino acids. The chain's CDR3 is CSASSGVPQHF. The DNA for the CDR3 is TGCAGTGCTAGTAGCGGGGTGCCCCAGCATTTT.

This chain links TRBV12-3 or TRBV12-4 with TRBJ1-5, with 8 bases lining up with TRBD1. Trimming cost V 5 bases and J 7 bases; bases outside gene matches: 13. The CDR3 length is 16 residues. CDR3 sequence: CASSPDRTGWLQPQHF. DNA of the CDR3: TGTGCCAGCAGTCCGGACCGGACAGGGTGGTTGCAGCCCCAGCATTTT.

A few counts support this clonotype. The chain recombines TRBV11-2 with TRBJ1-3; no clear D. The V end was cut by 0 bases, the J end by 4 bases, with 10 bases between. This CDR3 has 15 amino acids. Germline V CDR1 and CDR2: SGHAT, FQNNGV. CDR3 DNA: TGTGCCAGCAGCTTAGATCTGGAACGAGGAAACACCATATATTTT. It translates to CASSLDLERGNTIYF.

The rearrangement links TRBV10-1 to TRBJ2-3; D may correspond to TRBD1 or TRBD2 (7 bases each). CDR3 length: 17 residues. Per the germline V gene, CDR1 is WNHNN and CDR2 is SYGVQD (reference sequence). Trimming left V 3 bases short and J 5 bases short, with 21 bases between. The chain's CDR3 is CASSDLAATRGVDTQYF. CDR3 DNA sequence: TGCGCCAGCAGTGATCTAGCGGCGACCAGGGGGGTAGATACGCAGTATTTT.

This clonotype has only a few counts. The chain uses TRBV5-1 and TRBJ1-2; a possible D gene is TRBD1 (5 bases). The V gene lost 5 bases and the J gene lost 4 bases, with 18 bases spanning the gap. In germline, CDR1 is SGHRS, CDR2 YFSETQ. This CDR3 contains 15 residues. The CDR3 protein is CASRPTVTGSYGYTF. CDR3 DNA sequence: TGCGCCAGCAGGCCTACCGTAACAGGATCCTATGGCTACACCTTC.

V usage is TRBV20-1 and J usage is TRBJ2-1; the match to TRBD1 covers 8 bases. This CDR3 is 15 amino acids long. Germline CDR1 is DFQATT and CDR2 is SNEGSKA (reference sequence). V shed 0 bases, J shed 4 bases, and the junction held 5 bases outside the gene matches. CDR3: CSARDPDRGYNEQFF. CDR3 coding DNA: TGCAGTGCTAGAGATCCCGACAGGGGTTACAATGAGCAGTTCTTC.

This clonotype was seen more than once but under ten times. This chain links TRBV6-1 with TRBJ1-2; D is ambiguous. Germline V gene data show CDR1 as MNHNS and CDR2 as SASEGT. CDR3 length: 10 amino acids. The germline V and J ends were trimmed by 1 base and 8 bases, with 2 bases remaining between them. CDR3 in amino acids: CASSEEGYTF. The DNA for the CDR3 is TGTGCCAGCAGTGAAGAGGGCTACACCTTC.

This clonotype has more than one count but fewer than ten. V and J are TRBV7-8 and TRBJ2-3; 9 nucleotides align to TRBD2. V trimming: 5 bases; J trimming: 1 base; junction bases outside the gene matches: 4. There are 15 residues in the CDR3. CDR1 SGHVS and CDR2 FQNEAQ come from the germline V gene. CDR3 nucleotides: TGTGCCAGCAGCCGACTAGCGGTGGGCACAGATACGCAGTATTTT. This encodes CASSRLAVGTDTQYF.

V gene TRBV6-1 combines with J gene TRBJ2-2, with TRBD1 matching over 7 bases. The V and J ends lost 10 bases and 4 bases, in that order; junction bases with no gene match: 9. CDR1 MNHNS and CDR2 SASEGT come from the germline V gene. The CDR3 totals 14 residues. CDR3 sequence (DNA): TGTGCCACCCGACAGGGATCGAGCACCGGGGAGCTGTTTTTT. Translating gives CATRQGSSTGELFF.

This rearrangement joins TRBV6-2 or TRBV6-3 to TRBJ2-5; 9 bases are shared with TRBD1. The CDR3 sequence is 14 residues long. Germline values: CDR1 MNHEY, CDR2 SVGEGT. Trimming cost V 5 bases and J 5 bases; bases outside gene matches: 6. The CDR3: CASSPTGGGETQYF. For the CDR3, the DNA is TGTGCCAGCAGTCCGACAGGGGGAGGCGAGACCCAGTACTTC.